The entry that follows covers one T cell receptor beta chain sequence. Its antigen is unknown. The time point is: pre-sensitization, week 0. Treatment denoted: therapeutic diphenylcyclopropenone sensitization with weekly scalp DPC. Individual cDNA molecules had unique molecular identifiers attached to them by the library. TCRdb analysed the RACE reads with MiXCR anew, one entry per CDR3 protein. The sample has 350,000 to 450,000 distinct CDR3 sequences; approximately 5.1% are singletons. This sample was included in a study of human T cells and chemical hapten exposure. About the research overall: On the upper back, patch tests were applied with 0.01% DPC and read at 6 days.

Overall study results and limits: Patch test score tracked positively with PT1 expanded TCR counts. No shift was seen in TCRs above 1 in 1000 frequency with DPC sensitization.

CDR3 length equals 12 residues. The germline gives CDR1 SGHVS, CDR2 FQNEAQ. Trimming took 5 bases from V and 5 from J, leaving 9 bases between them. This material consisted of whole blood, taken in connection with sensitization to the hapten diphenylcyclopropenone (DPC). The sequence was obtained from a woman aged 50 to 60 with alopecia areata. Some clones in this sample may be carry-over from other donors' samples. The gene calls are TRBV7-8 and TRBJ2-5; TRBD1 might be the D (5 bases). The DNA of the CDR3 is TGTGCCAGCAGCGTGGGGCCCGAGACCCAGTACTTC. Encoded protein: CASSVGPETQYF.